This T cell receptor beta chain was sequenced for a study of blood T cell repertoires in COVID-19. Cohort assignment relied on participant-reported clinical history. Sequenced by immunoSEQ multiplex PCR; TCRdb stores in-frame clones only, minus some. Counted here are 270,000 or so clones, approximately 81% occurring once; the ten biggest clones make up less than 8.5%. CDR1 MNHEY and CDR2 SVGEGT come from the germline V gene. The CDR3 covers 16 residues. Trimming at V came to 0 bases and at J to 0 bases, leaving 0 bases not matched to a gene. The V call is TRBV6-2 or TRBV6-3, the J call TRBJ2-7; TRBD2 aligns across 12 bases. The source of this sequence is a woman aged 50 to 60 who had been exposed to COVID-19. The sequencing input was PBMCs or T cells enriched from blood (not recorded which). For the CDR3, the DNA is TGTGCCAGCAGTTACTCGGGACTAGCGGGCTCCTACGAGCAGTACTTC. Its protein is CASSYSGLAGSYEQYF.